Listed here is a single T cell receptor beta chain. This record comes from a study of blood T cells in healthy people across ages. The ends were cut back, 5 bases at V and 1 base at J, with 12 bases in the middle. This CDR3 contains 15 residues. Germline V gene sequence: CDR1 MNHEY, CDR2 SMNVEV (reference sequence). Next came a second PCR, run for roughly 6 to 11 cycles, which used a sample-barcoded 5' primer along with a J-beta primer mix. TCRdb processed the 5' RACE reads anew with MiXCR; each CDR3 protein has one entry. The table includes 1 million or so distinct CDR3 sequences, approximately 25% detected once. These sequences were also reported in another study, on T cells of mothers and their children.

This TCR was recovered from a girl aged 2 to 10 in good health. The sample consisted of blood. V is TRBV27 and J is TRBJ2-4, with D uncertain. CDR3 loop: CASSPVRFAKNIQYF. CDR3 nucleotides: TGTGCCAGCAGTCCCGTGAGGTTTGCCAAAAACATTCAGTACTTC.